This TCR beta chain derives from a study of blood T cells in healthy people across ages. CDR3 length equals 18 residues. CDR1 and CDR2 (germline): SGHTA, FQGTGA. Trimming removed 5 bases from V and 3 bases from J, with 26 bases in between. PCR was performed a second time for roughly 6 to 12 cycles using a sample-barcoded 5' primer and a J-beta primer mix. A 12-random-nucleotide template-switch adaptor tagged each cDNA molecule. TCRdb re-called the 5' RACE reads through MiXCR, storing one row per CDR3 protein. Here the sample spans 1.5 million to 2 million distinct CDR3 sequences, about 49% being singletons.

The specimen sequenced was blood. The chain is built from TRBV7-3 and TRBJ2-7, with TRBD2 as a possible D gene (6 bases). The TCR originated in a woman aged 40 to 50 in good health. CDR3 DNA: TGTGCCAGCAGCACTAGCCCCCCCAGCCCTGGCAGAGGCTACGAGCAGTACTTC. Encoded protein: CASSTSPPSPGRGYEQYF.